A selection of T cell receptor beta chains follows, all from one sample in a study of T-cell reconstitution after alpha-beta-depleted transplantation in children. TCRdb analysed the PCR reads with MiXCR anew, one entry per CDR3 protein. The profile shows about 300,000 distinct CDR3 sequences, 9.5% to 13% of them singletons. Sequencing used PBMCs, obtained before TCRalphabeta/CD19-depleted stem cell transplant. The receptors stem from a boy younger than two with acute myeloid leukemia, due to receive a stem cell transplant. The CDR3 runs from the conserved cysteine through the conserved F or W. D genes are given only for firm matches. Where a row states a size, it is once, few, many or the class of an expanded clone; other rows omit it.

j_call,v_call,d_call,clone_size,cdr3_nt,cdr3_aa
TRBJ2-7,TRBV15,TRBD2,NA,TGTGCCACCAGCTCCCCAGCGGGGGTATCCTACGAGCAGTACTTC,CATSSPAGVSYEQYF
TRBJ2-3,TRBV14,TRBD2,many,TGTGCCAGCAGCCATCCCAGGCTAGCGGGAGCGGCAGATACGCAGTATTTT,CASSHPRLAGAADTQYF
TRBJ2-5,TRBV19,TRBD2,NA,TGTGCCAGTAGTAGGCTAGCGGGAGCTATGGTGACCCAGTACTTC,CASSRLAGAMVTQYF
TRBJ2-7,TRBV7-9,NA,few,TGTGCCAGCAGCTTACTTTGGGACGGCTCCTACGAGCAGTACTTC,CASSLLWDGSYEQYF
TRBJ1-4,TRBV4-2,TRBD1,many,TGTGCCAGCAGCAAGGACAGGGAAAGGCTGTTTTTT,CASSKDRERLFF
TRBJ1-1,TRBV20-1,TRBD1,few,TGCAGTGCTAGAGGGTCGGGACAGGGGAGGACTGAAGCTTTCTTT,CSARGSGQGRTEAFF
TRBJ2-3,TRBV12-3/TRBV12-4,TRBD2,NA,TGTGCCAGCAGTTTAGGTGGGGTACGCGGGGGAGATACGCAGTATTTT,CASSLGGVRGGDTQYF
TRBJ2-3,TRBV24-1,NA,many,TGTGCCACCAGTGATTTGATATCTAGCACAGATACGCAGTATTTT,CATSDLISSTDTQYF
TRBJ2-3,TRBV6-5,NA,many,TGTGCCAGCAGAACGGGGACGGCCCCCACAGATACGCAGTATTTT,CASRTGTAPTDTQYF
TRBJ2-1,TRBV4-3,TRBD2,many,TGCGCCAGCAGCCAAGATTGGGGGGGACTAGCGGGAGGCAGAAATGAGCAGTTCTTC,CASSQDWGGLAGGRNEQFF
TRBJ2-7,TRBV5-1,NA,many,TGCGCCAGCAGCCAGGGACTGTTCTCCTACGAGCAGTACTTC,CASSQGLFSYEQYF
TRBJ2-7,TRBV27,TRBD1,NA,TGTGCCAGCAGGCCCGGGACAGGGGGCCTCTACGAGCAGTACTTC,CASRPGTGGLYEQYF
TRBJ1-2,TRBV20-1,NA,many,TGCAGTGCGTCCTATGGTGGGGCGGACACCTTC,CSASYGGADTF
TRBJ2-3,TRBV5-1,TRBD1,many,TGCGTCAGCAGCTCGCCGGGACAGGGTTCAGATACGCAGTATTTT,CVSSSPGQGSDTQYF
TRBJ1-1,TRBV12-3/TRBV12-4,TRBD1,many,TGTGCCAGCAGCCCCTTCCGGGACAGGGGTATCACTGAAGCTTTCTTT,CASSPFRDRGITEAFF
TRBJ2-1,TRBV7-3,NA,NA,TGTGCCAGCGCGGCTAGCTCCTACAATGAGCAGTTCTTC,CASAASSYNEQFF
TRBJ2-1,TRBV20-1,TRBD2,NA,TGCAGTGCTACTTCCGGGACTAGCGGGGGTCTGGATGAGCAGTTCTTC,CSATSGTSGGLDEQFF
TRBJ1-4,TRBV4-1,NA,many,TGCGCCAGCAGCCAAGATAGGGATGGCGAAAAACTGTTTTTT,CASSQDRDGEKLFF
TRBJ2-1,TRBV10-3,NA,many,TGTGCCATCAGTGACCCCCCCGGAGGGCCCAATGAGCAGTTCTTC,CAISDPPGGPNEQFF
TRBJ2-7,TRBV2,NA,many,TGTGCCAGCAGTGAAGAGGCAGCCTTTACCTACGAGCAGTACTTC,CASSEEAAFTYEQYF
TRBJ2-3,TRBV11-2,NA,many,TGTGCCAGCAGCTTACGACTAACCCCCTTGGCAGATACGCAGTATTTT,CASSLRLTPLADTQYF
TRBJ2-7,TRBV27,NA,many,TGTGCCAGCAGTCCGGGGTCGGAGGGCTACGAGCAGTACTTC,CASSPGSEGYEQYF
TRBJ2-7,TRBV10-2,NA,many,TGCGCCAGCAGTGTACAGGGTTACGAGCAGTACTTC,CASSVQGYEQYF
TRBJ2-5,TRBV7-2,TRBD2,many,TGTGCCAGCAGCTTAGAGTCGGCTAGCGGAGAGACCCAGTACTTC,CASSLESASGETQYF
TRBJ1-2,TRBV19,TRBD1,many,TGTGCCAGTAGTCCCCCCGGACAGGGGCGGAAGGGCTACACCTTC,CASSPPGQGRKGYTF
TRBJ2-4,TRBV5-8,NA,many,TGTGCCAGCAGCTTACCTCATAGGGCCGGCTGGGCCAAAAACATTCAGTACTTC,CASSLPHRAGWAKNIQYF
TRBJ2-1,TRBV7-2,NA,few,TGTGCCAGCAGCTTAGGGGCTAGCCGGTCTAACAATGAGCAGTTCTTC,CASSLGASRSNNEQFF
TRBJ2-7,TRBV5-1,TRBD2,NA,TGCGCCAGCAGCTTGGTCGGGACTACTTACGAGCAGTACTTC,CASSLVGTTYEQYF
TRBJ2-7,TRBV28,NA,many,TGTGCCAGCAGTTTATGGGATAGCTCCTACGAGCAGTACTTC,CASSLWDSSYEQYF
TRBJ2-1,TRBV28,NA,NA,TGTGCCAGCATCCAAAGGGGGGCCTCCTACAATGAGCAGTTCTTC,CASIQRGASYNEQFF
TRBJ2-3,TRBV6-5,NA,many,TGTGCCAGCAGTTACGCAGGGGAGGCCACAGATACGCAGTATTTT,CASSYAGEATDTQYF